Each of the 23 T cell receptor beta chains below was sequenced from the same sample in a study of vaccination and CD4 T cells after COVID-19. Regarding treatment: approximately 9-day PBMC culture with coronavirus spike peptide pools or control peptides (ViraFEST assay). CD4+ T cells that had been cultured provided DNA sequenced with the Oncomine TCR Beta short-read assay. TCRdb reprocessed the PCR reads via MiXCR and lists one record per CDR3 protein. Among under 3,000 distinct CDR3 sequences listed, approximately 23% were seen once. These receptors have no identified antigens. Input material: CD4+ T cells from blood, cultured in vitro. These receptors all stem from a human donor who had recovered from COVID-19.

V is TRBV20-1 and J is TRBJ2-5, with D unclear. This CDR3 comprises 14 residues. Trimming removed 3 bases from V and 3 bases from J, with 14 bases in between. CDR1 and CDR2 from the germline V gene are DFQATT and SNEGSKA (reference sequence). This CDR3 reads CSARSMELKETQYF. The CDR3 coding sequence is TGCAGTGCTAGGAGTATGGAACTCAAAGAGACCCAGTACTTC.

Only a few counts were recorded for this clonotype. The chain joins TRBV2 to TRBJ1-6, with TRBD1 matching over 7 bases. The CDR3 runs 13 residues. Looked up from germline, CDR1 is SNHLY and CDR2 is FYNNEI. V was clipped by 6 bases and J by 7 bases; unmatched bases: 3. In DNA, the CDR3 is TGTGCCAGCAGACAGGGGCCGAATTCACCCCTCCACTTT. This translates into CASRQGPNSPLHF.

This clonotype appeared a few times. The CDR3 loop is CASSIIPREFTYEQYF. In DNA, the CDR3 is TGTGCCAGCAGCATAATACCCAGGGAGTTCACCTACGAGCAGTACTTC. The chain joins TRBV21-1 to TRBJ2-7; no check of the table's D call, TRBD1, against the DNA was made. TRBV21-1 is a pseudogene. This CDR3 contains 16 residues.

Only a few counts were recorded for this clonotype. This chain uses TRBV28 with TRBJ2-4; TRBD1 agrees at 9 bases. Trimming removed 4 bases from V and 7 bases from J; junction bases left unmatched: 8. The CDR3 is made up of 15 amino acids. In germline, CDR1 is MDHEN, CDR2 SYDVKM. The CDR3 loop reads CASSSLTGGINIQYF. CDR3 in DNA: TGTGCCAGCAGTTCCCTAACAGGGGGCATCAACATTCAGTACTTC.

The genes are TRBV7-2 and TRBJ2-3; tentative D call: TRBD2 (6 bases). The CDR3 is 14 residues long. Germline CDR1 and CDR2: SGHTA and FQGNSA. V was clipped by 1 base and J by 11 bases, with 16 bases between them. The CDR3 nucleotides are TGTACCAGCAGCTTAGAGGGCCCAACCGGGGGGCAGTATTTT. Amino acids: CTSSLEGPTGGQYF.

The J gene is TRBJ2-1, the V gene TRBV27; D unresolved. From germline, CDR1 is MNHEY and CDR2 SMNVEV (reference sequence). There are 15 residues in the CDR3. Between the trimmed V and J ends, which lost 0 bases and 3 bases, there was a span of 9 bases. CDR3 amino acids: CASSLSWTLYNEQFF. CDR3 nucleotides: TGTGCCAGCAGTTTATCGTGGACCCTCTACAATGAGCAGTTCTTC.

In its sample, this clonotype was seen once. In this CDR3 the conserved last residue, phenylalanine or tryptophan, is missing, so a read error is likely. The chain couples TRBV25-1 to TRBJ2-5; perhaps D is TRBD1 or TRBD2 (5 bases each). V was trimmed by 4 bases and J by 5 bases, leaving 8 bases between them. Germline V gives CDR1 MGHDK, CDR2 SYGVNS. There are 12 residues in the CDR3. CDR3 in amino acids: CASSAGTETQYS. DNA for the CDR3: TGTGCCAGCAGTGCAGGGACGGAGACCCAGTACTCC.

This clonotype was counted between two and nine times. V usage is TRBV7-9 and J usage is TRBJ2-1; D is ambiguous. This CDR3 spans 14 amino acids. Germline CDR1 and CDR2: SEHNR and FQNEAQ (reference sequence). V was trimmed by 5 bases and J by 9 bases, leaving 17 bases between them. This CDR3 reads CASSPSPPLGEQFF. The CDR3 nucleotides are TGTGCCAGCAGCCCGTCTCCCCCGTTAGGTGAGCAGTTCTTC.

This clonotype appeared a few times. The gene calls are TRBV2 and TRBJ2-1; 9 nucleotides agree with TRBD1. Germline loops: CDR1 SNHLY, CDR2 FYNNEI. The length of the CDR3 is 16 residues. Trimming took 6 bases from V and 7 from J; bases not matched to a gene: 13. This CDR3 is CASSRRQGEAGNEQFF. CDR3 DNA sequence: TGTGCCAGCAGCCGTCGACAGGGGGAAGCAGGTAATGAGCAGTTCTTC.

The chain uses TRBV5-8 and TRBJ1-5; 8 positions agree with TRBD1. V was clipped by 0 bases and J by 5 bases; unmatched bases: 4. The CDR3 runs to 15 residues. CDR1 is SGHTS, CDR2 YDEGEE, per germline. This CDR3 reads CASSLGQGRYQPQHF. The CDR3 DNA reads as TGTGCCAGCAGCTTGGGACAGGGGCGTTATCAGCCCCAGCATTTT.

This clonotype is medium-sized (0.01 to 0.1%) in the sample. CDR3 DNA sequence: TGTGCCACCCGAGACAGCCGCCAAGAGACCCAGTACTTC. It yields the protein CATRDSRQETQYF. V usage is TRBV24-1 and J usage is TRBJ2-5; possibly TRBD1 for D (5 bases). The germline V and J ends were trimmed by 9 bases and 1 base, with 11 bases remaining between them. Germline values: CDR1 KGHDR, CDR2 SFDVKD. There are 13 residues in the CDR3.

In nucleotides, the CDR3 is TGTGCCAGTAGTTCCAGGACAGGGAACGGCCTTGTCTATGGCTACACCTTC. The encoded protein is CASSSRTGNGLVYGYTF. The J gene is TRBJ1-2, the V gene TRBV19; 8 bases are shared with TRBD1. The CDR3 extends over 17 amino acids. Germline CDR1 is LNHDA and CDR2 is SQIVND (reference sequence). Trimming cost V 5 bases and J 4 bases; bases outside gene matches: 15.

The chain has TRBV6-1 and TRBJ2-1, with TRBD2 matching 15 bases. The trim removed 8 bases at V and 6 bases at J, leaving 5 bases unmatched. Germline V gene data show CDR1 as MNHNS and CDR2 as SASEGT. The CDR3 is 15 amino acids. Here the CDR3 DNA reads TGTGCCAGCCGGACTAGCGGGAGGGCCTCCAATGAGCAGTTCTTC. This codes for CASRTSGRASNEQFF.

Only a few counts were recorded for this clonotype. The rearrangement joins TRBV5-4 to TRBJ2-7; 10 bases map to TRBD1. In germline, CDR1 is SGHNT, CDR2 YYREEE (reference sequence). The V gene end was trimmed by 3 bases and the J gene end by 5 bases; junction bases not matched to a gene: 5. The CDR3 is 14 amino acids. The CDR3 spells CASSYPGQGNEQYF. In DNA form, the CDR3 reads TGTGCCAGCAGCTATCCGGGACAGGGGAACGAGCAGTACTTC.

This clonotype came up a few times. The chain joins TRBV19 to TRBJ2-1; possibly TRBD2 for D (6 bases). Germline V gene sequence: CDR1 LNHDA, CDR2 SQIVND (reference sequence). The CDR3 contains 16 residues. Trimming took off 5 bases at V and 1 base at J, with 15 bases between the two ends. The CDR3 region has the DNA TGTGCCAGTAGTGACCTCGGGGGTGTGTCCTACAATGAGCAGTTCTTC. It yields the protein CASSDLGGVSYNEQFF.

The chain combines TRBV12-3 or TRBV12-4 with TRBJ2-2, with 9 bases lining up with TRBD2. The CDR3 is 14 amino acids. With V trimmed by 4 bases and J by 8 bases, 5 bases remained unmatched. In nucleotides, the CDR3 is TGTGCCAGCAGTTCTAGCGGGGTATTAGGGGAGCTGTTTTTT. Amino acid sequence: CASSSSGVLGELFF.

This clonotype was seen a few times. The rearrangement uses TRBV4-2 and TRBJ1-2; a weak D match, TRBD1 (5 bases). CDR1 LGHNA and CDR2 YNFKEQ come from the germline V gene. V lost 1 base and J lost 3, with 6 bases in between. This CDR3 has 13 amino acids. The DNA of the CDR3 is TGTGCCAGCAGCCAAGGGGGGGACTATGGCTACACCTTC. Protein product: CASSQGGDYGYTF.

The chain carries TRBV9 and TRBJ2-3; TRBD2 matches 7 bases. The CDR3 has 15 amino acids. With 0 bases clipped from V and 6 bases from J, the junction kept 7 bases outside the gene matches. Per the germline V gene, CDR1 is SGDLS and CDR2 is YYNGEE. The CDR3 here is CASSVVAGEGDTQYF. The CDR3 coding sequence is TGTGCCAGCAGCGTAGTGGCGGGAGAGGGTGATACGCAGTATTTT.

This clonotype was picked up a small number of times. V usage is TRBV20-1 and J usage is TRBJ1-4, with D uncertain. Trimming took 1 base from V and 0 from J, leaving 15 bases between them. This CDR3 has 17 residues. Germline CDR1 reads DFQATT; CDR2 reads SNEGSKA (reference sequence). The CDR3 DNA is TGCAGTGCTAGAGGTGTGGGAGGGTCTGCAACTAATGAAAAACTGTTTTTT. This gives the protein CSARGVGGSATNEKLFF.

This clonotype is termed large. The chain recombines TRBV24-1 with TRBJ2-1; 9 bases match TRBD1. Trimming cost V 4 bases and J 10 bases; bases outside gene matches: 10. This CDR3 is 15 amino acids long. The germline V gene encodes CDR1 KGHDR and CDR2 SFDVKD. CDR3 amino acids: CATSELGTGTSEQFF. CDR3 in DNA: TGTGCCACCAGTGAGCTCGGGACAGGGACGAGCGAGCAGTTCTTC.

This clonotype has just a few counts. The chain carries TRBV5-6 and TRBJ2-5, with D possibly being TRBD1 (6 bases). The CDR3 extends over 14 amino acids. Between the trimmed V and J ends, which lost 0 bases and 5 bases, there was a span of 11 bases. Germline V gene data show CDR1 as SGHDT and CDR2 as YYEEEE. This CDR3 reads CASSLATGSETQYF. The CDR3 coding sequence is TGTGCCAGCAGCTTGGCCACAGGGAGCGAGACCCAGTACTTC. The full variable domain, with the rest looked up from reference TRBV5-6 and TRBJ2-5, is DAGVTQSPTHLIKTRGQQVTLRCSPKSGHDTVSWYQQALGQGPQFIFQYYEEEERQRGNFPDRFSGHQFPNYSSELNVNALLLGDSALYLCASSLATGSETQYFGPGTRLLVL.

This rearrangement joins TRBV30 to TRBJ1-2; D is possibly TRBD1 (5 bases). Deletions cut 8 bases from V and 6 bases from J, with 13 bases between. Per germline, CDR1 GTSNPN and CDR2 SVGIG (reference sequence). The CDR3 covers 11 residues. The CDR3 sequence is CARESGDGYTF. CDR3 nucleotide sequence: TGTGCCCGGGAGTCGGGGGATGGCTACACCTTC.

The gene calls are TRBV6-1 and TRBJ2-3; possibly TRBD1 for D (6 bases). Trimming removed 2 bases from V and 0 bases from J, with 9 bases in between. The CDR3 is 15 amino acids. The germline CDR1 and CDR2 sequences are MNHNS and SASEGT. The DNA for the CDR3 is TGTGCCAGCAGTGAAAGGGGGAGAAGCACAGATACGCAGTATTTT. Encoded protein: CASSERGRSTDTQYF.